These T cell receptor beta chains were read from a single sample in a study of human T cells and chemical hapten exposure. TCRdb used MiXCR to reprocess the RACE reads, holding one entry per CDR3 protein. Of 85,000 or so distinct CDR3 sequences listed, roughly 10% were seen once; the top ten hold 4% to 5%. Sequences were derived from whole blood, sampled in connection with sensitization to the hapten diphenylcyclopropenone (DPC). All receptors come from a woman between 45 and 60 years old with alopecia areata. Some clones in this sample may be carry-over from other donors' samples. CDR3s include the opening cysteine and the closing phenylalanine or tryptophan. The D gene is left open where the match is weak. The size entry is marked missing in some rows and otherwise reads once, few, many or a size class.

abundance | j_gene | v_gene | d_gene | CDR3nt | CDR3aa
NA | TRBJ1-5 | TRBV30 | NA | TGTGCCTGGAATAGAGGGGGTGGCAATCAGCCCCAGCATTTT | CAWNRGGGNQPQHF
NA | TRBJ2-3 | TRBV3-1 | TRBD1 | TGTGCCAGCAGCTTACCAGACAGGGCGGATACGCAGTATTTT | CASSLPDRADTQYF
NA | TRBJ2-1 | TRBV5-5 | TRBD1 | TGTGCCAGCAGCTTGGCGGACAGGGGGCAAGGTGAGCAGTTCTTC | CASSLADRGQGEQFF
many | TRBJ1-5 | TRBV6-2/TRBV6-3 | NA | TGTGCCAGCAGTTACTCTAGCCCTAATCAGCCCCAGCATTTT | CASSYSSPNQPQHF
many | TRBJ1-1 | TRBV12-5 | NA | TGTGCTAGCCAGAGGGGGACTGAAGCTTTCTTT | CASQRGTEAFF
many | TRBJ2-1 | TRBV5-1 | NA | TGCGCCAGCAGCTACGGGTTTTTGGACTACAATGAGCAGTTCTTC | CASSYGFLDYNEQFF
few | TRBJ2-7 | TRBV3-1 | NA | TGTGCCAGCAGCCAAATTCGGGCCCCCGACGAGCAGTACTTC | CASSQIRAPDEQYF
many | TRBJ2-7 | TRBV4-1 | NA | TGCGCCAGCAGCCAAGTGACCAGTCCCTACGAGCAGTACTTC | CASSQVTSPYEQYF
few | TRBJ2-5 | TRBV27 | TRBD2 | TGTGCCAGCAGTCTAGGACTAGCGGGAGGTTTTGAGACCCAGTACTTC | CASSLGLAGGFETQYF
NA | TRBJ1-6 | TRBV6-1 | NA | TGTGCCAGCAGTGTGACGCCGACAAGAGGAAATTCACCCCTCCACTTT | CASSVTPTRGNSPLHF
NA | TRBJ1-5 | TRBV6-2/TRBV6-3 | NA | TGTGCCAGCAGTTGGTCGGGGGTACCCCAGCATTTT | CASSWSGVPQHF
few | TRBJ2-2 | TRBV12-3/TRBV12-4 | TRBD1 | TGTGCCACCCGGGACAGGATCATCACCGGGGAGCTGTTTTTT | CATRDRIITGELFF
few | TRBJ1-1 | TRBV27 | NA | TGTGCCAGCACCTTCGAAGACAGCATGAACACTGAAGCTTTCTTT | CASTFEDSMNTEAFF
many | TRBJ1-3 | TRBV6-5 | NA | TGTGCCAGCAGTTACTCCTCGGCTGCTGGAAACACCATATATTTT | CASSYSSAAGNTIYF
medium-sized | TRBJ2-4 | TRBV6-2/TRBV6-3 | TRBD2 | TGTGCCAGCAGTTACGCGGGAGGGCCCTCGGGCCTAGCCAAAAACATTCAGTACTTC | CASSYAGGPSGLAKNIQYF
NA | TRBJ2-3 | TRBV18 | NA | TGTGCCAGCTCACCAGTCCCAGATACGCAGTATTTT | CASSPVPDTQYF
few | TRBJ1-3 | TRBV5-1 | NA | TGCGCCAGCACGTCTGGAAACACCATATATTTT | CASTSGNTIYF
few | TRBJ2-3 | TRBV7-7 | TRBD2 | TGTGCTAGCAGCTTCAGCGGGGGGGCAGATACGCAGTATTTT | CASSFSGGADTQYF
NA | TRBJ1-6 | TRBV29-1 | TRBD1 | TGCAGCGTTCAACAGGGGGCAGGATCACCCCTCCACTTT | CSVQQGAGSPLHF
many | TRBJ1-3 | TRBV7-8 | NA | TGTGCCAGCAGCTTAGCAGGGGTGTCTGGAAACACCATATATTTT | CASSLAGVSGNTIYF
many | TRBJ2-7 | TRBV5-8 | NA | TGTGCCAGCAGCCCTTTTGGGACTTCGTCCTACGAGCAGTACTTC | CASSPFGTSSYEQYF
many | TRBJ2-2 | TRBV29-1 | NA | TGCAGCGTTGAAGTGGGGGACCGGTCGGCCGGGGAGCTGTTTTTT | CSVEVGDRSAGELFF
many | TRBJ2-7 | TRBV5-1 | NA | TGCGCCAGCAGCTTGGGTGACGAGCAGTACTTC | CASSLGDEQYF
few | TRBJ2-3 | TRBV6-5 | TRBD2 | TGTGCCAGCAGTACGACCGGGACTAGCCTCACAGATACGCAGTATTTT | CASSTTGTSLTDTQYF
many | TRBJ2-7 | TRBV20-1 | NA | TGCAGTGCTAGAGATAGGAGTAGCGGCCGATACGAGCAGTACTTC | CSARDRSSGRYEQYF
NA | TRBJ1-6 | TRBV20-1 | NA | TGCAGTGCTAGAGTATCGTCTCTGAGCTCCTATAATTCACCCCTCCACTTT | CSARVSSLSSYNSPLHF
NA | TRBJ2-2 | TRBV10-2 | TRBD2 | TGCGCCAGCTTGACGGCGGGGGCCGGGGAGCTGTTTTTT | CASLTAGAGELFF
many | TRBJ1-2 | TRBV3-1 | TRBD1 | TGTGCCAGCAGCCAAGATTCGCAGGGGGCGCTTGGCTACACCTTC | CASSQDSQGALGYTF
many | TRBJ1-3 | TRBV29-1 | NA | TGCAGCGTTGCCAGGGCTGGAAACACCATATATTTT | CSVARAGNTIYF
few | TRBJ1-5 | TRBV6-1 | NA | TGTGCCAGCAGTGAGTTCACGATTGGTGGCAATCAGCCCCAGCATTTT | CASSEFTIGGNQPQHF
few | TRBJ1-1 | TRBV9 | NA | TGTGCCAGCAGCGTCCCCACGGACGGCGAGGGCACTGAAGCTTTCTTT | CASSVPTDGEGTEAFF
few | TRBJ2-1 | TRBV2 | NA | TGTGCCAGCACGGAAGACTCCTACAATGAGCAGTTCTTC | CASTEDSYNEQFF
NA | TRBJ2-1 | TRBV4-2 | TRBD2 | TGTGCCAGCAGCCGCACTCATAGCGGGAGCTCCTACAATGAGCAGTTCTTC | CASSRTHSGSSYNEQFF
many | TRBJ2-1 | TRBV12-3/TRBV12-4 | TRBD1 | TGTGCCAGCAGGACACAGGGGGATGAGCAGTTCTTC | CASRTQGDEQFF
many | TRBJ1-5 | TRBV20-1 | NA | TGCAGTGCTACCGAGGCTCTTGCCGGTGGCAATCAGCCCCAGCATTTT | CSATEALAGGNQPQHF
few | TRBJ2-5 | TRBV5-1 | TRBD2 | TGCGCCAGCAGCCCGATTAGCGGGGGGGCGGAGACCCAGTACTTC | CASSPISGGAETQYF
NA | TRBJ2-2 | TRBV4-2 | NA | TGTGCCAGCCGCCAGAGTCGGGATGAGAACACCGGGGAGCTGTTTTTT | CASRQSRDENTGELFF
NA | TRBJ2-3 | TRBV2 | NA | TGTGCCAGCCTTCCCACGGCGGGGACGCAGTATTTT | CASLPTAGTQYF
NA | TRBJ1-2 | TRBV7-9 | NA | TGTGCCAGCAGCTTAGTATTGTTAAACTATGGCTACACCTTC | CASSLVLLNYGYTF
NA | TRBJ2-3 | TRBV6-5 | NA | TGTACCAGCAGTAAACAGGGTGCAGATACGCAGTATTTT | CTSSKQGADTQYF
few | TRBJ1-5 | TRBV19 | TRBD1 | TGTGCCAGTAGTACTTACCGGGACAGGGGAATCGATCAGCCCCAGCATTTT | CASSTYRDRGIDQPQHF
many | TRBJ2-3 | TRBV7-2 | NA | TGTGCCAGCAGGGGCTGGGCGGCTAGCACAGATACGCAGTATTTT | CASRGWAASTDTQYF
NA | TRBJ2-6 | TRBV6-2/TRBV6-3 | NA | TGTGCCAGCAGTTGGAGCTCTGGGGCCAACGTCCTGACTTTC | CASSWSSGANVLTF
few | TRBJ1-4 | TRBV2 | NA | TGTGCCAGCAGTTTGGACAGCCCGGGACATGAAAAACTGTTTTTT | CASSLDSPGHEKLFF
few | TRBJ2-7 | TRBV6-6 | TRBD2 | TGTGCCAGCAGTTATGATGCTAGCGGGAGACCCACCTACGAGCAGTACTTC | CASSYDASGRPTYEQYF